The clone carrying this T cell receptor (beta chain) occurred many times. Its antigen is unidentified. It was 5'RACE with constant-segment primers that produced the TCR alpha and TCR beta cDNA libraries, which carried sample barcodes and UMIs. TCRdb reprocessed the 5' RACE reads with MiXCR, giving one entry per CDR3 protein. The data contain a few hundred thousand distinct CDR3 sequences, 19% of them seen just once; the ten biggest clones take up 20% to 25%. The record originates from a study of T-cell memory formation after mild COVID-19. Findings and caveats of the study: Clones that shrank (day 15 to 85) were balanced CD4/CD8, whereas later expanders leaned CD4+. Day 37-peaking second-wave clones had unconfirmed SARS-CoV-2 specificity.

The CDR3 covers 14 residues. The junction had 7 bases not matched to a gene; V was cut back by 6 bases and J by 4 bases. Germline CDR1 and CDR2: SGHTA and FQGNSA. Specimen: PBMCs or a T cell subset sorted from them (not recorded which). The V and J genes are TRBV7-2 and TRBJ1-2; 8 bases are a match to TRBD1. The sequence came from a man aged 18 to 30 who had mild COVID-19 (a few samples of this study predate the infection). Cell type and time point are not known. CDR3 sequence (DNA): TGTGCCAGCAGACCTCCGGACAGGGCCTATGGCTACACCTTC. It encodes CASRPPDRAYGYTF.